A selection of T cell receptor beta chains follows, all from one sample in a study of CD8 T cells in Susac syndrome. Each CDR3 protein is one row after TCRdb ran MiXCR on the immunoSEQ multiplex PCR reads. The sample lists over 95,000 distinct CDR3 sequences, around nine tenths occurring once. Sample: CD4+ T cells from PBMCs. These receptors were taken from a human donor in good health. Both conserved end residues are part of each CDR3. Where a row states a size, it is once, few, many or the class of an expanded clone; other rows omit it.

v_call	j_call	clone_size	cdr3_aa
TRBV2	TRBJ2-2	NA	CASSDVQGRGLSGELFF
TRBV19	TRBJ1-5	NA	CASSIADRVRDQPQHF
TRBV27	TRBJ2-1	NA	CATRPQGAYNEQFF
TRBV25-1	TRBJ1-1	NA	CASSESGTMNTEAFF
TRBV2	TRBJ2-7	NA	CASSVRSPYEQYF
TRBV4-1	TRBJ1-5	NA	CASSQGGTRWSNQPQHF
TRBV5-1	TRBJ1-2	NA	CASSFGQEYGYTF
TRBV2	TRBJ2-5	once	CASSTGTGKKETQYF
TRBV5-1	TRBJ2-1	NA	CASSLERANSYNEQFF
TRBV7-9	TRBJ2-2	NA	CASSSLAGDPPGELFF
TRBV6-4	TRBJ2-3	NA	CASSVSSGGTDTQYF
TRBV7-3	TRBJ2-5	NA	CASSPTGTTEETQYF
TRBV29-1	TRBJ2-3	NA	CSGRLGDTQYF
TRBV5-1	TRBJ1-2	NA	CASSPDGGRLDYGYTF
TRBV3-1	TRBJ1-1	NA	CASRQGGGTEAFF
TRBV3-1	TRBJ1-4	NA	CASSQGTGNEKLFF
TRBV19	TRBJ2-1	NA	CATIRTRGNNEQFF
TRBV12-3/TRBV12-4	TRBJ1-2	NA	CASSLLVRGGAGDGYTF
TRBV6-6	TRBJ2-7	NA	CASGRQELYEQYF
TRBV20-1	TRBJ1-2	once	CSARTAGLARIYTF
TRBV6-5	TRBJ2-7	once	CASSRMGADEQYF
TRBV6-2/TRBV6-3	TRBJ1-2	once	CAGRPRADRGYGYTF
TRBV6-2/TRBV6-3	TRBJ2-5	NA	CASTPGHNQETQYF
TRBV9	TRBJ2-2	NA	CASSVEIGGKASGELFF
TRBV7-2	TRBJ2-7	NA	CASSPRDGRSSSTYYEQYF
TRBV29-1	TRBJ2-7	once	CSVEQLPGEQYF
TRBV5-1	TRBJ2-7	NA	CASSSSENYEQYF
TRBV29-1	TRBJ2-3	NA	CSVDRPKDTDTQYF
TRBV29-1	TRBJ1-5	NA	CSVGGVTLSEPQHF
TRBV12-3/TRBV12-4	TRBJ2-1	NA	CASSWTSGTYNEQFF
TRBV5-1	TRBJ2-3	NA	CASSFGGRGTDTQYF
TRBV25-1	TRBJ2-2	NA	CSSRTGDTGELFF
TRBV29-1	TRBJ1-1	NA	CSVEGEKGAAAFF
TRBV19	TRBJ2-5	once	CASSPQPGLAGEETQYF
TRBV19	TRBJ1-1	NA	CASSRANTEAFF
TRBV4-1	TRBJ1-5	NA	CASPPQGAWGNQPQHF
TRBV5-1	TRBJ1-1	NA	CASSPGQGASEAFF
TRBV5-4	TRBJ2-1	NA	CASSRRQGSSSYNEQFF
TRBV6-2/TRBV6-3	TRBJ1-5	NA	CASSYSTVNNQPQHF
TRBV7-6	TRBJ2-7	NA	CASSLDLRGEQYF
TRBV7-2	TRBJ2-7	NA	CASSGPHEQYF
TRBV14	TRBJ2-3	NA	CASSQEAGFTDTQYF
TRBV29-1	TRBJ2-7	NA	CSTTSGTGFSEQYF
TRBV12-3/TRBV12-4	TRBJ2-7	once	CASSFQPPYEQYF
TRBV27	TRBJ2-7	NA	CASSFTRETHEQYF
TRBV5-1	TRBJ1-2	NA	CASSFYRGEYGYTF
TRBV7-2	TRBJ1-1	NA	CASSLAPGSNTEAFF
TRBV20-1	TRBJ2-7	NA	CSATRPDRDPYEQYF
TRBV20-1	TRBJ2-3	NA	CSARGGTSGATDTQYF
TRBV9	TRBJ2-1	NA	CASSARLEGEQFF
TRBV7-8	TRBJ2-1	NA	CASSLGGGEDNEQFF
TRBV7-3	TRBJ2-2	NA	CASSSDRWNTGELFF
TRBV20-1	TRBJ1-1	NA	CSARPRELELGGGEAFF
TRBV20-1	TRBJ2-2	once	CSARDLRGGYLSGELFF
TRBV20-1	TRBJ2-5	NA	CSAEPGQGIQTQYF
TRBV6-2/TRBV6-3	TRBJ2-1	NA	CASSYVQPGNNEQFF
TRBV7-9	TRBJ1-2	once	CASRGVAVTGNYGYTF
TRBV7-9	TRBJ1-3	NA	CASSSLGQPSSGNTIYF
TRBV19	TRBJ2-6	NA	CASSILGVGGANVLTF
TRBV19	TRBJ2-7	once	CASSNHPVSSYEQYF